What follows is one T cell receptor beta chain and its context. The protocol was immunoSEQ multiplex PCR, while the TCRdb copy is restricted to in-frame clones and leaves out a portion. The repertoire consists of 720,000 or so clones, with 70% to 90% occurring once and the leading ten covering 0.0095% to 0.011%. The data are from a study of shared T cell receptors in the human thymus. The CDR3 contains 16 residues. Germline loops: CDR1 MGHRA, CDR2 YSYEKL. The V segment lost 5 bases and the J segment 6 bases; nucleotides outside the gene matches: 13. This sample also appeared in a second study, on human thymus T cells. This second report adds: Healthy Finnish infants having corrective surgery for congenital heart defects served as donors. Related research described strongly overlapping thymic repertoires in unrelated people.

This receptor was taken from a girl under three years old with a congenital heart defect. The chain recombines TRBV4-1 with TRBJ1-1; TRBD1 matches 9 bases. The sample comprised thymocytes. The CDR3 DNA sequence: TGCGCCAGCAGCGACCTACGCCGGGACAGGGATTCTGAAGCTTTCTTT. The encoded protein is CASSDLRRDRDSEAFF.